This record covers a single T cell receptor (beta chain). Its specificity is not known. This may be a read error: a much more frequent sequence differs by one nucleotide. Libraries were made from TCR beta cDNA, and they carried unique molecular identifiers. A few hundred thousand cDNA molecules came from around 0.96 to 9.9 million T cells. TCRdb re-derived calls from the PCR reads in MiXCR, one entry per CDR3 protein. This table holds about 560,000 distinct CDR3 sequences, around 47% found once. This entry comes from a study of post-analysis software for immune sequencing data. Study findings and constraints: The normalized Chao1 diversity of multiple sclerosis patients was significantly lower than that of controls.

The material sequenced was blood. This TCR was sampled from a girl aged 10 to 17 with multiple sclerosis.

The CDR3 DNA sequence: TGCAGCGTTGTAAGGGGGCATGGTTACAATGAGCAGTACTTC. Translating gives CSVVRGHGYNEQYF. This sequence joins TRBV29-1 and TRBJ2-5; TRBD1 matches 7 bases. The V segment lost 4 bases and the J segment 11 bases; nucleotides outside the gene matches: 16. Germline-derived CDR1 and CDR2 are SQVTM and ANQGSEA. This CDR3 comprises 14 residues.